The 14 T cell receptor beta chains below all came from one sample that was sequenced in a study of blood T cell repertoires in COVID-19. The data were produced by immunoSEQ multiplex PCR, yet TCRdb's version contains in-frame clones alone and is incomplete. Of about 210,000 clones listed, 85% are singletons. Sequencing input: peripheral blood. The receptor source for this set is a man aged 60 to 75 with COVID-19, enrolled during active disease.

The V gene is TRBV18, the J gene TRBJ2-2; D is perhaps TRBD1 (6 bases). V gave up 3 bases and J gave up 6 bases, with 23 bases separating them. CDR3 length: 18 residues. The germline V gene has CDR1 KGHSH and CDR2 LQKENI. Here the CDR3 reads CASSPTGLFEGIAGELFF. The DNA of the CDR3 is TGTGCCAGCTCACCGACAGGACTCTTTGAGGGGATCGCCGGGGAGCTGTTTTTT.

This sequence joins TRBV7-9 and TRBJ1-1, with D unclear. Germline V gives CDR1 SEHNR, CDR2 FQNEAQ (reference sequence). Trimming stripped 1 base from V and 3 bases from J, with 9 bases between. This CDR3 is 14 amino acids long. CDR3: CASSLEGGYTEAFF. The CDR3 DNA follows: TGTGCCAGCAGCTTAGAGGGAGGGTACACTGAAGCTTTCTTT.

The chain recombines TRBV7-9 with TRBJ2-7, with D tentatively TRBD2 (6 bases). Trimming took off 5 bases at V and 11 bases at J, with 16 bases between the two ends. The CDR3 covers 12 residues. Germline-derived CDR1 and CDR2 are SEHNR and FQNEAQ (reference sequence). CDR3 sequence: CASSPHGEEEYF. The CDR3 region has the DNA TGTGCCAGCAGCCCGCATGGGGAGGAGGAGTACTTC.

This clone was observed a handful of times. The V gene is TRBV6-5, the J gene TRBJ1-5, with 8 bases that match TRBD1. V shed 5 bases and J 10 bases; nucleotides not matched to a gene: 7. The CDR3 loop spans 13 amino acids. Germline V CDR1 and CDR2: MNHEY, SVGAGI. The DNA of the CDR3 is TGTGCCAGCAGTCCCCCAGGGGGCCAACCCCAGCATTTT. This translates into CASSPPGGQPQHF.

J is TRBJ1-5 and V is TRBV18, with 8 bases that match TRBD1. CDR1 and CDR2 from the germline V gene are KGHSH and LQKENI. Losses at the gene ends were 5 bases for V and 6 bases for J; bases not matched to a gene: 6. The length of the CDR3 is 14 residues. CDR3 nucleotide sequence: TGTGCCAGCTCAGCTGCAGGGGGCGGTCAGCCCCAGCATTTT. Its translation is CASSAAGGGQPQHF.

The J gene is TRBJ2-1, the V gene TRBV4-2; TRBD2 matches at 8 bases. Germline V lookup: CDR1 LGHNA, CDR2 YNFKEQ. J was trimmed by 5 bases and V by 4 bases; bases with no gene match: 7. The CDR3 spans 15 residues. The CDR3 nucleotides read TGTGCCAGCAGCCCGGGGGGGAGGGGGAACAATGAGCAGTTCTTC. It encodes CASSPGGRGNNEQFF.

The V call is TRBV27, the J call TRBJ1-2; TRBD1 aligns across 7 bases. The germline V gene encodes CDR1 MNHEY and CDR2 SMNVEV (reference sequence). Losses at the gene ends were 7 bases for V and 4 bases for J; bases not matched to a gene: 12. This CDR3 contains 15 residues. CDR3 DNA: TGTGCCAGCACCTGGAAGGGGGCTGGAACCTATGGCTACACCTTC. Its protein is CASTWKGAGTYGYTF.

The rearrangement uses TRBV6-6 and TRBJ1-5, with D possibly being TRBD1 (5 bases). The CDR3 covers 18 residues. Germline V gene sequence: CDR1 MNHNY, CDR2 SVGAGI (reference sequence). V lost 5 bases to trimming and J lost 0 bases, with 20 bases between them. The CDR3 is CASSPQPPGFYSNQPQHF. The CDR3 bases are TGTGCCAGCAGTCCGCAACCCCCAGGGTTTTATAGCAATCAGCCCCAGCATTTT.

The chain uses TRBV7-8 and TRBJ2-5, with 12 bases identical to TRBD1. CDR1 is SGHVS, CDR2 FQNEAQ, per germline. V shed 5 bases, J shed 5 bases, and the junction held 6 bases outside the gene matches. CDR3 size: 15 residues. The chain's CDR3 is CASSQGQGARETQYF. The CDR3 DNA is TGTGCCAGCAGCCAGGGACAGGGGGCGCGGGAGACCCAGTACTTC.

This clone was counted once. V usage is TRBV3-1 (or the pseudogene TRBV3-2) and J usage is TRBJ2-4; 10 nucleotides align to TRBD1. Looked up from germline, CDR1 is LGHDT and CDR2 is YNNKEL (reference sequence). After removal of 5 bases from V and 0 bases from J, the junction contained 7 bases not matched to a gene. The length of the CDR3 is 17 residues. The chain's CDR3 is CASSFRDRGQAKNIQYF. The CDR3 DNA sequence: TGTGCCAGCAGCTTCCGGGACAGGGGTCAAGCCAAAAACATTCAGTACTTC.

V and J are TRBV10-3 and TRBJ1-2, with 7 bases lining up with TRBD1. Trimming at V came to 4 bases and at J to 3 bases, leaving 2 bases not matched to a gene. The CDR3 spans 13 residues. The V gene's germline CDR1 is ENHRY and CDR2 SYGVKD. This chain's CDR3 is CAISAGTDYGYTF. In DNA form, the CDR3 reads TGTGCCATCAGTGCAGGGACAGACTATGGCTACACCTTC.

This sequence joins TRBV7-3 and TRBJ2-7; 8 bases map to TRBD2. The CDR3 covers 15 residues. CDR1 is SGHTA and CDR2 is FQGTGA in the germline V gene. Unmatched junction bases numbered 9, after V lost 6 bases and J lost 2 bases. The CDR3 is CASSLQAGGTYEQYF. DNA for the CDR3: TGTGCCAGCAGTCTACAGGCGGGAGGAACCTACGAGCAGTACTTC.

V is TRBV15 and J is TRBJ1-5; 9 bases line up with TRBD1. Trimming cost V 6 bases and J 6 bases; bases outside gene matches: 12. This CDR3 has 16 amino acids. Per germline, CDR1 LNHNV and CDR2 YYDKDF (reference sequence). CDR3 DNA sequence: TGTGCCACCAGTACTGACCGGGACAGGGCACGTCAGCCCCAGCATTTT. It encodes CATSTDRDRARQPQHF.

A single count supports this clone. The V and J genes are TRBV27 and TRBJ1-5; D is unclear. The V and J ends lost 0 bases and 0 bases respectively, with 9 bases between them. The CDR3 totals 16 residues. The germline V gene has CDR1 MNHEY and CDR2 SMNVEV (reference sequence). CDR3 region: CASSLSVRYSNQPQHF. In nucleotides, the CDR3 is TGTGCCAGCAGTTTATCTGTCAGGTATAGCAATCAGCCCCAGCATTTT.